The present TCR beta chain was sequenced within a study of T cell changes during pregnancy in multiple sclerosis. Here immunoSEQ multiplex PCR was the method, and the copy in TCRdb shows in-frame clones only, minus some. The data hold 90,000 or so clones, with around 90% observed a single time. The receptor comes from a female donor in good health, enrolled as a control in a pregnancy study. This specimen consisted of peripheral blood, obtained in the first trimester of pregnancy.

The CDR3 coding sequence is TGTGCCAGCAGCTTAGGACAAGATACGCAGTATTTT. Translating gives CASSLGQDTQYF. The genes are TRBV11-3 and TRBJ2-3; D is unresolved. V was cut by 1 base and J by 5 bases, with 4 bases left in between. Germline V lookup: CDR1 SGHNT, CDR2 YENEEA. The CDR3 covers 12 residues.